Listed here is a single T cell receptor beta chain. The antigen is not known. The table came from immunoSEQ multiplex PCR; TCRdb's copy has only in-frame clones and leaves some out. The sample carries 95,000 to 130,000 clones, roughly 85% recorded once. This record comes from a study of T cell responses to AZD1222 COVID-19 vaccine. The CDR3 length is 17 residues. V was trimmed by 1 base and J by 2 bases, leaving 17 bases between them. CDR1 and CDR2 (germline): LGHNA, YNFKEQ. Whole-study findings and limits: Spike-specific TCR repertoires showed rising breadth and depth after two AZD1222 doses. Unmutated variant regions are reportedly the target of nearly half of TCRs that are spike-specific.

This sequence was found in an adult in good health. The sequencing used peripheral blood, collected on day 0 of MenACWY control vaccination. V gene TRBV4-2 combines with J gene TRBJ1-2; D unclear. The CDR3 loop is CASSQVTGLTENYGYTF. CDR3 bases: TGTGCCAGCAGCCAAGTTACTGGGCTGACGGAAAACTATGGCTACACCTTC.